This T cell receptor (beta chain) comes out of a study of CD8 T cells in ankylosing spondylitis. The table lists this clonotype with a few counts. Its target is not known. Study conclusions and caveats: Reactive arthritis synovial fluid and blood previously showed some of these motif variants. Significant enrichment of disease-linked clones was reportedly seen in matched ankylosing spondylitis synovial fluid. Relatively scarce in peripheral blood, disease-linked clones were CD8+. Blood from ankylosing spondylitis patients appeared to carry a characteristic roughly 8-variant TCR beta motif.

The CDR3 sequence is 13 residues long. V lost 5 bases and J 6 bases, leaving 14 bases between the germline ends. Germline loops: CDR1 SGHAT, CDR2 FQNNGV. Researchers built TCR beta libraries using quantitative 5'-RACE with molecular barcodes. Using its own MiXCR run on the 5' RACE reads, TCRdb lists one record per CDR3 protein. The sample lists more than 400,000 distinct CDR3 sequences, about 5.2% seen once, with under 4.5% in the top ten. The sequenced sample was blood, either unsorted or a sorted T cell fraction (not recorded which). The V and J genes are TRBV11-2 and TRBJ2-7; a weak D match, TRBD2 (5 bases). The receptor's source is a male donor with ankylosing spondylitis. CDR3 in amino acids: CASSAWERTEQYF. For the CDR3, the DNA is TGTGCCAGCAGCGCCTGGGAGCGGACCGAGCAGTACTTC.